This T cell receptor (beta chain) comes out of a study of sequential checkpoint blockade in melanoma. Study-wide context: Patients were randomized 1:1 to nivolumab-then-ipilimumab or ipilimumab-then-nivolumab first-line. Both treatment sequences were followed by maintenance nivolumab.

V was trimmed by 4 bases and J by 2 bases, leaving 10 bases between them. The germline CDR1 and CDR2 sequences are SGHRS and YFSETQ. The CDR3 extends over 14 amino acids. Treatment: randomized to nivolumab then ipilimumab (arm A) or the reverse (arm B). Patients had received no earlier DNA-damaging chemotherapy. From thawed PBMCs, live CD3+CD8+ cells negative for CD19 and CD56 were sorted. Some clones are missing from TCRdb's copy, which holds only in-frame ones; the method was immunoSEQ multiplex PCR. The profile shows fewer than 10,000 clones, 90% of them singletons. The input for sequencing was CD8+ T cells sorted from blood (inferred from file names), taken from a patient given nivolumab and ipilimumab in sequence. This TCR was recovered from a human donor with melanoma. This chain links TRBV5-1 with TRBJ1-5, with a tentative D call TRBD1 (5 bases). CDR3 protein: CASSGGFGNQPQHF. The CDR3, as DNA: TGCGCCAGCAGCGGGGGGTTTGGCAATCAGCCCCAGCATTTT.